This T cell receptor beta chain derives from a study of blood T cell repertoires in COVID-19 (TCRdb year 2020). Concerning the study at large: The collaborator samples originated in the United States, Italy and Spain and spanned the acute and convalescent phases of COVID-19. Nearly every sample came with metadata listing a de-identified subject ID, COVID-19 status, age in years and sex. Deeply sampled blood TCRbeta repertoires from subjects exposed to, actively infected with, or recovered from COVID-19 were included in the dataset. The prospective study material was composed of cDNA or gDNA derived from T cells, B-cell-depleted T cells, or PBMCs. HLA class I and class II types, where available, came from metadata supplied by the sample provider rather than from assay-based typing. The repertoires were made available in a free public database intended to serve as a resource for research on the immune response to SARS-CoV-2. Samples were obtained from the ongoing ImmuneRACE study (first 160 participants) and from some 1,200 subjects provided by 6 global collaborators.

The immunoSEQ Assay, a bias-controlled multiplex PCR, was used to amplify TCRbeta CDR3 regions from genomic DNA. The original methods were these. The number of nucleated cells in each sample was estimated from the amplification of reference gene primers within the assay. To quantify the absolute abundance of each unique TCRbeta CDR3 rearrangement, sequence reads were collapsed and filtered. For each sample, productive Simpson clonality was calculated as the square root of Simpson's diversity index over productive rearrangements. What TCRdb holds here is the immuneACCESS table cut down to in-frame rearrangements. Part of the clones is not present; checked against another copy, under half of the missing clones reflect an unresolved V gene, and the others are unexplained. That table is the source of V, J and clone size, and D and trimming were worked out from the DNA. The sample records about 120,000 clones, 70% to 85% of which are singletons. Roughly 4.3% of the sample goes to the ten largest clones.

Collaborating institutions collected whole blood in K2EDTA tubes following their own protocols. For TCRbeta analysis, collaborators shipped samples as frozen whole blood, isolated PBMCs, or DNA extracted from either of those sample types. CDR1 and CDR2 (SGHNT, YYREEE) derive from the germline V gene (reference sequence). The CDR3 runs 14 residues from the cysteine to the phenylalanine. Here the CDR3 DNA is all that survives: 42 bases in frame from base 1. The V and J ends are trimmed by 0 bases and 3 bases, leaving 10 bases between them. Study-wide findings and limitations: How much clinical and demographic metadata was included differed by source and by participant, and the metadata was provided uncurated.

On this clone: The antigen it binds to is not known. Within one base of it there is no much larger clone, and no base qualities were kept.

The sequence is built from TRBV5-4 and TRBJ2-7; possibly the D gene is TRBD2, per 6 matching bases. Sequenced material: peripheral blood. The sequence derives from a woman aged 70 to 79 with acute or convalescent COVID-19. This receptor has the CDR3 CASSLELASYEQYF. The DNA reads as follows: TGTGCCAGCAGCTTGGAACTAGCAAGCTACGAGCAGTACTTC.